The rows below give T cell receptor beta chains drawn from one sample of a study of OX40 agonist ivuxolimab in advanced cancers. Sequencing was performed with immunoSEQ multiplex PCR; in TCRdb, only in-frame clones are kept and a portion is missing. The table has under 20,000 clones, about 80% seen once. The sequencing used CD4+ or CD8+ T cells sorted from blood, collected in a trial of the OX40 agonist ivuxolimab. The receptors originated from an adult with an advanced solid tumor such as melanoma, head and neck, liver or kidney cancer. Both conserved end residues are part of each CDR3. Fields, in order: J gene, CDR3 length, V gene, CDR3 protein.

J gene: TRBJ2-2
CDR3 length: 16
V gene: TRBV13
CDR3 protein: CASSTLMGANTGELFF

J gene: TRBJ2-6
CDR3 length: 16
V gene: TRBV11-2
CDR3 protein: CASSLASGTGANVLTF

J gene: TRBJ1-1
CDR3 length: 14
V gene: TRBV5-1
CDR3 protein: CASSLEGGLAEAFF

J gene: TRBJ1-2
CDR3 length: 13
V gene: TRBV12-5
CDR3 protein: CASGLEQTYGYTF

J gene: TRBJ2-5
CDR3 length: 17
V gene: TRBV7-9
CDR3 protein: CASSLGIPSGAQETQYF

J gene: TRBJ2-7
CDR3 length: 15
V gene: TRBV6-5
CDR3 protein: CASSPTGTGEGEQYF

J gene: TRBJ2-5
CDR3 length: 16
V gene: TRBV7-9
CDR3 protein: CASSLYSTPHRETQYF

J gene: TRBJ2-1
CDR3 length: 14
V gene: TRBV27
CDR3 protein: CASSPGQRILEQFF

J gene: TRBJ2-7
CDR3 length: 15
V gene: TRBV6-5
CDR3 protein: CASSYSSGRTYEQYF

J gene: TRBJ1-1
CDR3 length: 16
V gene: TRBV15
CDR3 protein: CATSRDTSGGRTEAFF

J gene: TRBJ2-1
CDR3 length: 14
V gene: TRBV27
CDR3 protein: CASSFTSGSNEQFF

J gene: TRBJ1-1
CDR3 length: 17
V gene: TRBV4-3
CDR3 protein: CASSQDLQGGWNTEAFF

J gene: TRBJ2-5
CDR3 length: 14
V gene: TRBV10-2
CDR3 protein: CASSEWGMGETQYF

J gene: TRBJ2-7
CDR3 length: 16
V gene: TRBV13
CDR3 protein: CASSLVSQEPLYEQYF

J gene: TRBJ1-4
CDR3 length: 14
V gene: TRBV19
CDR3 protein: CASSTGVNDEKLFF

J gene: TRBJ2-2
CDR3 length: 16
V gene: TRBV28
CDR3 protein: CASSTSGPGSTGELFF

J gene: TRBJ2-7
CDR3 length: 14
V gene: TRBV13
CDR3 protein: CASSRLAGADEQYF

J gene: TRBJ1-4
CDR3 length: 15
V gene: TRBV4-2
CDR3 protein: CASSQEGTLGEKLFF

J gene: TRBJ2-7
CDR3 length: 18
V gene: TRBV19
CDR3 protein: CASSIAPLGQAASHEQYF

J gene: TRBJ2-1
CDR3 length: 12
V gene: TRBV7-9
CDR3 protein: CASTRGDNEQFF

J gene: TRBJ1-2
CDR3 length: 15
V gene: TRBV5-6
CDR3 protein: CASSLGQDIARGYTF

J gene: TRBJ2-1
CDR3 length: 17
V gene: TRBV30
CDR3 protein: CAWNPTEREVLYNEQFF

J gene: TRBJ1-2
CDR3 length: 15
V gene: TRBV11-2
CDR3 protein: CASSPDRVTNYGYTF

J gene: TRBJ1-2
CDR3 length: 16
V gene: TRBV27
CDR3 protein: CASSLGSGQGSYGYTF

J gene: TRBJ2-3
CDR3 length: 14
V gene: TRBV11-2
CDR3 protein: CASSRADVTDTQYF

J gene: TRBJ1-1
CDR3 length: 13
V gene: TRBV5-1
CDR3 protein: CASSLDPNTEAFF

J gene: TRBJ2-7
CDR3 length: 15
V gene: TRBV11-2
CDR3 protein: CASSLETGASYEQYF

J gene: TRBJ2-7
CDR3 length: 11
V gene: TRBV5-1
CDR3 protein: CASAASIEQYF

J gene: TRBJ2-2
CDR3 length: 12
V gene: TRBV29-1
CDR3 protein: CSVVLVTGELFF

J gene: TRBJ1-5
CDR3 length: 16
V gene: TRBV15
CDR3 protein: CATSATGYDSNQPQHF

J gene: TRBJ1-1
CDR3 length: 13
V gene: TRBV27
CDR3 protein: CASSLAGYTEAFF

J gene: TRBJ1-1
CDR3 length: 12
V gene: TRBV16
CDR3 protein: CASSPYRVEAFF

J gene: TRBJ1-2
CDR3 length: 15
V gene: TRBV6-5
CDR3 protein: CASSSQPSGKGSYTF

J gene: TRBJ2-2
CDR3 length: 14
V gene: TRBV7-9
CDR3 protein: CASSLPGNTGELFF

J gene: TRBJ1-1
CDR3 length: 16
V gene: TRBV7-9
CDR3 protein: CASSSRDWGENTEAFF

J gene: TRBJ2-7
CDR3 length: 17
V gene: TRBV14
CDR3 protein: CASSHSFGAGIAYEQYF

J gene: TRBJ2-1
CDR3 length: 16
V gene: TRBV2
CDR3 protein: CASTSEGEAFYNEQFF

J gene: TRBJ2-6
CDR3 length: 18
V gene: TRBV28
CDR3 protein: CASSLSRQGSSGANVLTF

J gene: TRBJ1-1
CDR3 length: 16
V gene: TRBV21-1
CDR3 protein: CASSIRDVHMNTEAFF

J gene: TRBJ2-1
CDR3 length: 13
V gene: TRBV4-1
CDR3 protein: CASTGGVYNEQFF

J gene: TRBJ1-2
CDR3 length: 13
V gene: TRBV6-5
CDR3 protein: CASSYSKGGGYTF

J gene: TRBJ2-3
CDR3 length: 14
V gene: TRBV7-3
CDR3 protein: CASSGGINPDTQYF

J gene: TRBJ1-1
CDR3 length: 13
V gene: TRBV6-5
CDR3 protein: CASNKQGSTEAFF

J gene: TRBJ1-1
CDR3 length: 13
V gene: TRBV19
CDR3 protein: CASSMGQAGEAFF

J gene: TRBJ1-2
CDR3 length: 12
V gene: TRBV7-9
CDR3 protein: CASSFAGQGYTF

J gene: TRBJ2-1
CDR3 length: 15
V gene: TRBV2
CDR3 protein: CASRLAGPSYNEQFF

J gene: TRBJ2-1
CDR3 length: 14
V gene: TRBV7-6
CDR3 protein: CASSAGEGRNEQFF

J gene: TRBJ1-1
CDR3 length: 17
V gene: TRBV13
CDR3 protein: CASSLDRVPRLDTEAFF

J gene: TRBJ2-1
CDR3 length: 15
V gene: TRBV4-3
CDR3 protein: CASSLGREVYNEQFF

J gene: TRBJ1-2
CDR3 length: 11
V gene: TRBV5-5
CDR3 protein: CASSGGVGYTF

J gene: TRBJ2-7
CDR3 length: 16
V gene: TRBV27
CDR3 protein: CASSLSLGASSYEQYF

J gene: TRBJ1-6
CDR3 length: 15
V gene: TRBV4-2
CDR3 protein: CASSQSGEANSPLHF

J gene: TRBJ2-3
CDR3 length: 14
V gene: TRBV6-4
CDR3 protein: CASSGGGATDTQYF

J gene: TRBJ2-3
CDR3 length: 16
V gene: TRBV4-1
CDR3 protein: CASSLTDGGSTDTQYF